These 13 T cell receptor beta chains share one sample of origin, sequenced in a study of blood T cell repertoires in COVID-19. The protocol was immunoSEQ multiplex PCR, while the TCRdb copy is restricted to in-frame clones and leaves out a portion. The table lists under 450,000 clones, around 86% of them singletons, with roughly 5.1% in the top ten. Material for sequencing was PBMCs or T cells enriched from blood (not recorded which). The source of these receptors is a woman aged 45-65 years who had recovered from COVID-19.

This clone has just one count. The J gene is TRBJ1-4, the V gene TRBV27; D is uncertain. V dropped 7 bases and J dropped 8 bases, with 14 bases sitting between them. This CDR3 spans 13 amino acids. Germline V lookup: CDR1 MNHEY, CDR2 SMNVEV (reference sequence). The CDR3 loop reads CASTMRPTEKLFF. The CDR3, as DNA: TGTGCCAGCACCATGAGGCCGACCGAAAAACTGTTTTTT.

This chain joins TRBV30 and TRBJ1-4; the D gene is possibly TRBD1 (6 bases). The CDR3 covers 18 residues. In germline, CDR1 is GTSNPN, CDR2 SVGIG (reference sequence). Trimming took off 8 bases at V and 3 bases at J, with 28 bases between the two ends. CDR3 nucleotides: TGTGCCGTAATAGCCTCGGCACACGCAGGGACACCTAATGAAAAACTGTTTTTT. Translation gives CAVIASAHAGTPNEKLFF. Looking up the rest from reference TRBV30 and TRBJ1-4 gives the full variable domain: SQTIHQWPATLVQPVGSPLSLECTVEGTSNPNLYWYRQAAGRGLQLLFYSVGIGQISSEVPQNLSASRPQDRQFILSSKKLLLSDSGFYLCAVIASAHAGTPNEKLFFGSGTQLSVL.

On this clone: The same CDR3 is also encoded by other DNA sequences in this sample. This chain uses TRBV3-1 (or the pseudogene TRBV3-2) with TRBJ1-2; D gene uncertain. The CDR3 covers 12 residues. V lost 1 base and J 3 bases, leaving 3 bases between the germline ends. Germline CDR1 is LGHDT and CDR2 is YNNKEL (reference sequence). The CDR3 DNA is TGTGCCAGCAGCCAAGTAGACTATGGCTACACCTTC. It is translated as CASSQVDYGYTF.

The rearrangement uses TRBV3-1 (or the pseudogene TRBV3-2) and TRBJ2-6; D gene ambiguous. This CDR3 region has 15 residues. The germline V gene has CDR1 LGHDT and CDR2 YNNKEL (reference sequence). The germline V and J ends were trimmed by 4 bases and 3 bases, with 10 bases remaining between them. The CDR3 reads CASSPNSGGANVLTF. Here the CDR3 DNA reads TGTGCCAGCAGCCCCAACTCCGGTGGGGCCAACGTCCTGACTTTC.

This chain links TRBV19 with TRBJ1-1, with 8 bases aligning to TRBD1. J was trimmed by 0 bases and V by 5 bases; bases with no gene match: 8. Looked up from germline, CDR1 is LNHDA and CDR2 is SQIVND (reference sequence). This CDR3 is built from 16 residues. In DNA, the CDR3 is TGTGCCAGTAGTCTCTTTTCGACAGGGGTGAACACTGAAGCTTTCTTT. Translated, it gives CASSLFSTGVNTEAFF. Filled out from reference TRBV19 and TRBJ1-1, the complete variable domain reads DGGITQSPKYLFRKEGQNVTLSCEQNLNHDAMYWYRQDPGQGLRLIYYSQIVNDFQKGDIAEGYSVSREKKESFPLTVTSAQKNPTAFYLCASSLFSTGVNTEAFFGQGTRLTVV.

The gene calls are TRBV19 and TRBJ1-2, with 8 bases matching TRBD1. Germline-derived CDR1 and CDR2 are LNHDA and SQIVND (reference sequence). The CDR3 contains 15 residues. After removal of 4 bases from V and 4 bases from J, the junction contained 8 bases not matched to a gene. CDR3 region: CASSTGGAPGYGYTF. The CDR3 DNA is TGTGCCAGTAGTACAGGGGGCGCCCCCGGCTATGGCTACACCTTC. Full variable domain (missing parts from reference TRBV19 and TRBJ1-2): DGGITQSPKYLFRKEGQNVTLSCEQNLNHDAMYWYRQDPGQGLRLIYYSQIVNDFQKGDIAEGYSVSREKKESFPLTVTSAQKNPTAFYLCASSTGGAPGYGYTFGSGTRLTVV.

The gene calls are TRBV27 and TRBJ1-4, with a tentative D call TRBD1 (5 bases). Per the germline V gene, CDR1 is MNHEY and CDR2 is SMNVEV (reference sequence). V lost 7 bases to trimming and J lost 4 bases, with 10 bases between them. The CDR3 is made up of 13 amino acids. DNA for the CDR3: TGTGCCAGCATGCGGCAGGGTAATGAAAAACTGTTTTTT. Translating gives CASMRQGNEKLFF.

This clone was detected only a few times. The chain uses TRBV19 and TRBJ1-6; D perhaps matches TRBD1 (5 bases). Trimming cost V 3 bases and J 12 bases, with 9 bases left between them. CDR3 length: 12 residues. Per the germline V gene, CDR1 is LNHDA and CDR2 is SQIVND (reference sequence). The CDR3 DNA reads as TGTGCCAGTAGTATCCAGGGCGGACCCCTCCACTTT. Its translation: CASSIQGGPLHF.

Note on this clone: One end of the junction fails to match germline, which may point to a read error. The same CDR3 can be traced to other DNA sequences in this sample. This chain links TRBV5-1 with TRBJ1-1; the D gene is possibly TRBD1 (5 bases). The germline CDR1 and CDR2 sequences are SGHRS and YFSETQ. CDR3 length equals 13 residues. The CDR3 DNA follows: TGCGCCAGCAGCTTGGGTCAGGACACCGAAGCTTTCTTT. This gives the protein CASSLGQDTEAFF.

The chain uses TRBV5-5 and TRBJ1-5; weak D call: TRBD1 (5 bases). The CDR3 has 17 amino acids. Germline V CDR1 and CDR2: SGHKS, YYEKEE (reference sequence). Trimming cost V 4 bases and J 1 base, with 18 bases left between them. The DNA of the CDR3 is TGTGCCAGCAGCCTGGGGATCATGGGGGGAAGCAATCAGCCCCAGCATTTT. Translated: CASSLGIMGGSNQPQHF. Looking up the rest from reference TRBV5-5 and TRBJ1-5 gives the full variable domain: DAGVTQSPTHLIKTRGQQVTLRCSPISGHKSVSWYQQVLGQGPQFIFQYYEKEERGRGNFPDRFSARQFPNYSSELNVNALLLGDSALYLCASSLGIMGGSNQPQHFGDGTRLSIL.

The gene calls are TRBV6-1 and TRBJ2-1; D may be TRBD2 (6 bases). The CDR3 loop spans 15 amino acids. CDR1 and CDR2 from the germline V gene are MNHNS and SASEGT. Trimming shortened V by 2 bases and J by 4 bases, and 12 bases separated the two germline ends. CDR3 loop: CASSEFGRGYNEQFF. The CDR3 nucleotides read TGTGCCAGCAGTGAATTCGGGCGGGGTTACAATGAGCAGTTCTTC.

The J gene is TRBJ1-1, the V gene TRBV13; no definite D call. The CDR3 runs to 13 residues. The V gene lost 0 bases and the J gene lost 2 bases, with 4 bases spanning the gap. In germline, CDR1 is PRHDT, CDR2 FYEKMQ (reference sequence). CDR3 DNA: TGTGCCAGCAGCTTAGGCGGTAACACTGAAGCTTTCTTT. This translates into CASSLGGNTEAFF.

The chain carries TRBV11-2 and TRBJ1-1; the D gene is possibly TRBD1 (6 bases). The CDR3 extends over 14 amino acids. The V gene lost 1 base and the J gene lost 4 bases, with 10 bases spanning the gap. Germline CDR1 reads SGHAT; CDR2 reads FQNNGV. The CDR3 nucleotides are TGTGCCAGCAGCTTAGTCGACAGGCTCACTGAAGCTTTCTTT. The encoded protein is CASSLVDRLTEAFF.